Listed here is a single TCR beta chain. There is no known antigen for this receptor. Base qualities are missing; no much larger clone stands one base away. Before undergoing thyroid surgery, none of the patients had been given any kind of treatment. Using T-cell receptor beta sequencing, the study looked back at clinical samples from patients collected from about 2011 to 2018. The record originates from a study of metastatic and nonmetastatic thyroid tumors (dated by TCRdb to the early 2020s). Looking at the study overall: For patients with malignant and with benign thyroid disease, the researchers compared repertoires between peripheral blood samples and tumor or nodule tissue samples. Here is what the overall study found, with its caveats: TCR beta diversity was reported as significantly higher in malignant tumors than in benign nodules, in both blood and tumor samples.

Reading from cysteine to phenylalanine, the CDR3 counts 17 amino acids. The entry retains the CDR3 DNA only, 51 bases that are in frame from base 1. V lost 6 bases and J lost 0 bases; the stretch between them is 18 bases long. The library was produced with PCR. This sample was sequenced with an Illumina HiSeq 4000. High-throughput sequencing was used to profile the TCR beta-chain CDR3 region of every patient. Under the source paper's analysis protocol: A classifier to discriminate distant-metastatic papillary thyroid cancer patients was built from CDR3 differences across clinicopathological groups. The Shannon index was used to measure repertoire diversity, and the Morisita-Horn index was used to measure how similar tumor and blood repertoires were. TCRdb's own reprocessing of the public reads used fastp at Q25 and MiXCR and kept productive beta chains. The V and J calls come from TCRdb's annotation, not from the publication. The sample records roughly 61,000 clones, about 4% of which are singletons. The ten biggest clones cover around 22% of the sample.

The clonotype was recovered from a female donor with papillary thyroid cancer or a benign thyroid nodule (not recorded which). Some clones in this sample may be carry-over from other donors' samples. The chain is assembled from TRBV12-3 or TRBV12-4 and TRBJ1-5; the best D guess is TRBD1, with 5 bases matching. Sequenced input: blood. DNA sequence: TGTGCCAGCAGCCCGGGACCTGTGGGAATTAGCAATCAGCCCCAGCATTTT. This translates into CASSPGPVGISNQPQHF.